This TCR beta chain appears in the sequencing data of a study of blood T cell repertoires in COVID-19. At the level of the study: Nucleic acid was either cDNA or gDNA, and it came from T cells, B-cell-depleted T cells, or PBMCs.

All enrollees were about 18 to 89 years old and from some 24 US areas. All recovered Cohort 3 donors got two negative PCRs, got clearance, or saw symptom resolution. As handled by the study authors: Researchers report that nucleated cell counts were estimated from reference gene primer amplification. The assay was immunoSEQ multiplex PCR, and TCRdb's table has in-frame clones only and misses some. V and J calls and clone size are copied from that table; D and trimming were computed from the DNA. Of about 440,000 clones listed, less than 95% are singletons. V gave up 3 bases and J gave up 9 bases, with 9 bases separating them. The germline V gene encodes CDR1 MNHEY and CDR2 SMNVEV (reference sequence). The CDR3 sequence is 11 residues long.

The source is a man between 18 and 29 years old who had recovered from COVID-19. Sequencing used PBMCs or T cells enriched from blood (not recorded which). The rearrangement uses TRBV27 and TRBJ2-7; D ambiguous. CDR3 in amino acids: CASSFRRMQYF. CDR3 DNA: TGTGCCAGCAGTTTCCGCAGAATGCAGTACTTC.